These 20 T cell receptor beta chains share one sample of origin, sequenced in a study of blood T cell repertoires in COVID-19. Sequencing was performed with immunoSEQ multiplex PCR; in TCRdb, only in-frame clones are kept and a portion is missing. Of about 260,000 clones in the sample, 84% were seen once. The specimen sequenced was peripheral blood. The receptors shown here come from a human donor in a cohort sampled during active COVID-19.

This sequence joins TRBV9 and TRBJ1-2, with D maybe TRBD1 (6 bases). Germline CDR1 reads SGDLS; CDR2 reads YYNGEE. V dropped 3 bases and J dropped 7 bases, with 22 bases sitting between them. There are 16 residues in the CDR3. The CDR3 is CASSAERGRGVSGYTF. DNA of the CDR3: TGTGCCAGCAGCGCCGAGAGGGGGAGGGGGGTCTCTGGCTACACCTTC.

The V gene is TRBV9, the J gene TRBJ1-1; D is perhaps TRBD1 (5 bases). CDR1 is SGDLS, CDR2 YYNGEE, per germline. The CDR3 runs to 14 residues. V lost 4 bases and J lost 3, with 13 bases in between. The CDR3 DNA reads TGTGCCAGCAGCCGGGGGGTAGGGTACACTGAAGCTTTCTTT. This codes for CASSRGVGYTEAFF.

The chain uses TRBV28 and TRBJ2-7; 7 bases are shared with TRBD1. The V gene's germline CDR1 is MDHEN and CDR2 SYDVKM. This CDR3 is 15 amino acids long. After removal of 2 bases from V and 2 bases from J, the junction contained 6 bases not matched to a gene. The CDR3 protein is CASSLHLGQTYEQYF. The CDR3, as DNA: TGTGCCAGCAGTTTACATTTGGGACAGACCTACGAGCAGTACTTC.

This clone is a singleton in its sample. The chain combines TRBV15 with TRBJ2-2; 13 positions match TRBD2. This CDR3 is 15 amino acids long. The V gene end was trimmed by 5 bases and the J gene end by 6 bases; junction bases not matched to a gene: 3. Germline lookup yields CDR1 LNHNV and CDR2 YYDKDF (reference sequence). As DNA, the CDR3 is TGTGCCACCAGCGGTACTAGCGGGGGGGCCGGGGAGCTGTTTTTT. Its translation is CATSGTSGGAGELFF.

This rearrangement joins TRBV5-5 to TRBJ2-7; 11 nucleotides line up with TRBD2. The CDR3 consists of 15 residues. The J segment lost 3 bases and the V segment lost 3 bases, leaving 5 bases of the junction unmatched. Per the germline V gene, CDR1 is SGHKS and CDR2 is YYEKEE (reference sequence). The CDR3 region is CASSSIGTSGYEQYF. CDR3 sequence (DNA): TGTGCCAGCAGCTCGATCGGGACTAGCGGCTACGAGCAGTACTTC.

The chain employs TRBV5-4 and TRBJ2-3; 10 bases agree with TRBD2. CDR1 SGHNT and CDR2 YYREEE come from the germline V gene (reference sequence). V trimming: 3 bases; J trimming: 6 bases; junction bases outside the gene matches: 7. This CDR3 is 15 amino acids long. In DNA, the CDR3 is TGTGCCAGCAGCTCGCTAGCGGGGGTCTATGATACGCAGTATTTT. The encoded protein is CASSSLAGVYDTQYF.

V is TRBV5-1 and J is TRBJ1-5, with 8 positions matching TRBD1. J was trimmed by 2 bases and V by 4 bases; bases with no gene match: 5. This CDR3 spans 15 amino acids. The germline V gene has CDR1 SGHRS and CDR2 YFSETQ. The CDR3 DNA reads TGCGCCAGCAGCATAACAGGGGGTGGCAATCAGCCCCAGCATTTT. This gives the protein CASSITGGGNQPQHF.

The chain employs TRBV27 and TRBJ2-3; 9 bases map to TRBD2. The CDR3 runs to 17 residues. Germline assignment: CDR1 MNHEY and CDR2 SMNVEV (reference sequence). Losses at the gene ends were 6 bases for V and 0 bases for J; bases not matched to a gene: 10. The CDR3 DNA follows: TGTGCCAGCAGACTACTAGCGGGCTCGGGTAGCACAGATACGCAGTATTTT. Amino acids: CASRLLAGSGSTDTQYF.

The chain carries TRBV18 and TRBJ1-1; 8 bases are a match to TRBD1. The CDR3 runs to 15 residues. The germline CDR1 and CDR2 sequences are KGHSH and LQKENI. J was trimmed by 3 bases and V by 6 bases; bases with no gene match: 9. The CDR3, as DNA: TGTGCCAGCTCGCTCATACAGGGGGTGGACACTGAAGCTTTCTTT. Translating gives CASSLIQGVDTEAFF.

In this sample, this clone turned up once. This sequence joins TRBV3-1 (or the pseudogene TRBV3-2) and TRBJ2-1; weak D call: TRBD1 (5 bases). The germline V gene has CDR1 LGHDT and CDR2 YNNKEL (reference sequence). The CDR3 sequence is 13 residues long. Trimming shortened V by 0 bases and J by 8 bases, and 8 bases separated the two germline ends. The CDR3 DNA reads as TGTGCCAGCAGCCAAGATTTAGGGGATGAGCAGTTCTTC. This translates into CASSQDLGDEQFF.

This clone was detected once. The chain couples TRBV7-3 to TRBJ2-7; no reliable D call. V lost 2 bases to trimming and J lost 6 bases, with 11 bases between them. The CDR3 is 13 residues long. Looked up from germline, CDR1 is SGHTA and CDR2 is FQGTGA. In DNA form, the CDR3 reads TGTGCCAGCAGCTTAGCGGAGCGAGGCGAGCAGTACTTC. Its protein product is CASSLAERGEQYF.

Turning to this clone: At one end, the junction sequence differs from germline, possibly due to a read error. The CDR3 coding sequence is TGTGCCAGCAGGGAAGAGTTACTAGCGGTCTACAATGAGCAGTTCTTC. Amino acids: CASREELLAVYNEQFF. This chain joins TRBV2 and TRBJ2-1; TRBD2 matches 8 bases. This CDR3 contains 16 residues. Germline assignment: CDR1 SNHLY and CDR2 FYNNEI.

V usage is TRBV10-3 and J usage is TRBJ1-1, with 11 bases aligning to TRBD1. Per the germline V gene, CDR1 is ENHRY and CDR2 is SYGVKD. The V and J ends lost 0 bases and 1 base, in that order; junction bases with no gene match: 1. CDR3 size: 16 residues. The CDR3 here is CAISESGTGGNTEAFF. The DNA of the CDR3 is TGTGCCATCAGTGAGTCGGGGACAGGGGGGAACACTGAAGCTTTCTTT.

The rearrangement links TRBV24-1 to TRBJ2-1; the match to TRBD2 covers 10 bases. Germline CDR1 KGHDR, CDR2 SFDVKD. The CDR3 contains 13 residues. Trimming cost V 4 bases and J 10 bases; bases outside gene matches: 3. The CDR3: CATSETSGREQFF. The CDR3 DNA reads TGTGCCACCAGTGAGACTAGCGGGCGCGAGCAGTTCTTC.

The V gene is TRBV9, the J gene TRBJ1-2; 8 nucleotides agree with TRBD1. Germline CDR1 and CDR2: SGDLS and YYNGEE. Unmatched junction bases numbered 4, after V lost 5 bases and J lost 7 bases. CDR3 length equals 12 residues. The CDR3 DNA sequence: TGTGCCAGCAGGCAGGGGGCCGGTGGCTACACCTTC. Encoded protein: CASRQGAGGYTF. The complete variable domain, with remaining parts taken from reference TRBV9 and TRBJ1-2, reads DSGVTQTPKHLITATGQRVTLRCSPRSGDLSVYWYQQSLDQGLQFLIQYYNGEERAKGNILERFSAQQFPDLHSELNLSSLELGDSALYFCASRQGAGGYTFGSGTRLTVV.

The CDR3 is CASSSGRADTDTQYF. CDR3 in DNA: TGTGCCAGCAGTAGCGGGAGGGCCGACACAGATACGCAGTATTTT. The chain uses TRBV2 and TRBJ2-3; 10 positions agree with TRBD2. The V gene's germline CDR1 is SNHLY and CDR2 FYNNEI. The length of the CDR3 is 15 residues. With 5 bases clipped from V and 2 bases from J, the junction kept 4 bases outside the gene matches.

In nucleotides, the CDR3 is TGTGCCAGTAGTCCGGGACAGGGAAAGAACACTGAAGCTTTCTTT. Residues: CASSPGQGKNTEAFF. The chain couples TRBV19 to TRBJ1-1; 9 bases are shared with TRBD1. This CDR3 region has 15 residues. CDR1 LNHDA and CDR2 SQIVND come from the germline V gene (reference sequence). Trimming at V came to 5 bases and at J to 1 base, leaving 5 bases not matched to a gene.

The chain is built from TRBV11-2 and TRBJ2-1; 8 bases align to TRBD2. V was pared by 5 bases and J by 6 bases, with 12 bases of the junction left unmatched. Germline CDR1 reads SGHAT; CDR2 reads FQNNGV. The CDR3 has 16 amino acids. DNA of the CDR3: TGTGCCAGCAGCCGAATAGCGGGGCCCAAAGGCAATGAGCAGTTCTTC. Residues: CASSRIAGPKGNEQFF.

This clone was recorded once. V is TRBV7-9 and J is TRBJ1-2; D possibly corresponds to TRBD1 (6 bases). Trimming took 6 bases from V and 8 from J, leaving 16 bases between them. Germline V gives CDR1 SEHNR, CDR2 FQNEAQ (reference sequence). This CDR3 has 13 amino acids. The CDR3 coding sequence is TGTGCCAGCAGAATTATCCCAGGGGACGGCTACACCTTC. Protein product: CASRIIPGDGYTF.

The chain combines TRBV6-5 with TRBJ2-7, with 9 bases aligning to TRBD1. Germline CDR1 MNHEY, CDR2 SVGAGI. The junction had 10 bases not matched to a gene; V was cut back by 6 bases and J by 4 bases. CDR3 size: 15 residues. The CDR3 region is CASSPGTGSRYEQYF. The CDR3 region has the DNA TGTGCCAGCAGCCCCGGGACAGGGAGTCGGTACGAGCAGTACTTC.